Following are 18 T cell receptor beta chains from one sample sequenced in a study of molecular identifiers for immune sequencing clone quantification. In TCRdb, the PCR reads were re-called with MiXCR into one record per CDR3 protein. The sample includes over 600,000 distinct CDR3 sequences, 15% to 20% of them seen just once. Sequencing input: naive CD8+ T cells from blood, with Jurkat cell RNA spiked in. Specified subset: FACS-sorted CD8+CD4-CCR7+CD45RA+ naive T cells. The receptor source for this set is a human donor in good health. Some libraries in this study had Jurkat cell RNA spiked in.

At least ten counts were recorded for this clonotype. The rearrangement joins TRBV4-3 to TRBJ1-1; D is unclear. The CDR3 length is 15 residues. Per germline, CDR1 LGHNA and CDR2 YSLEER. V gave up 0 bases and J gave up 2 bases, with 10 bases separating them. CDR3 DNA: TGCGCCAGCAGCCAAGACCGGCAGGCCAACACTGAAGCTTTCTTT. Protein: CASSQDRQANTEAFF.

This clonotype was found many times. The rearrangement links TRBV5-1 to TRBJ2-5, with D unclear. In germline, CDR1 is SGHRS, CDR2 YFSETQ. The CDR3 runs to 17 residues. V lost 0 bases and J 5 bases, leaving 20 bases between the germline ends. The DNA of the CDR3 is TGCGCCAGCAGCTTGGGGTCTGTGAAGTGGGCTAGTGAGACCCAGTACTTC. Its protein is CASSLGSVKWASETQYF.

In regard to this clonotype: A read error may produce the germline difference seen at one junction end. J is TRBJ1-5 and V is TRBV28; possible D gene TRBD1, 6 bases. From germline, CDR1 is MDHEN and CDR2 SYDVKM. This CDR3 spans 14 amino acids. For the CDR3, the DNA is TGTGCCGGCAGTTTAGCAGGGGAGTATCAGCCCCAGCACTTT. Translation: CAGSLAGEYQPQHF. Together with reference TRBV28 and TRBJ1-5, the CDR3 gives the full variable domain: DVKVTQSSRYLVKRTGEKVFLECVQDMDHENMFWYRQDPGLGLRLIYFSYDVKMKEKGDIPEGYSVSREKKERFSLILESASTNQTSMYLCAGSLAGEYQPQHFGDGTRLSIL.

In this sample, this clonotype turned up many times. The chain links TRBV12-3 or TRBV12-4 to TRBJ1-1; unclear D gene. The CDR3 totals 14 residues. The V gene lost 5 bases and the J gene lost 6 bases, with 16 bases spanning the gap. CDR3 nucleotide sequence: TGTGCCAGCAGTCCCGAAGCCATGACACCTGAAGCTTTCTTT. The encoded protein is CASSPEAMTPEAFF.

V is TRBV29-1 and J is TRBJ1-1; D remains unclear. V lost 1 base and J 1 base, leaving 10 bases between the germline ends. The CDR3 consists of 14 residues. The germline V gene encodes CDR1 SQVTM and CDR2 ANQGSEA. CDR3 protein: CSVEVRAGNTEAFF. CDR3 bases: TGCAGCGTTGAAGTTCGGGCAGGGAACACTGAAGCTTTCTTT.

The sample holds many counts of this clonotype. The chain is built from TRBV4-3 and TRBJ2-1; 8 bases line up with TRBD2. Germline V gene sequence: CDR1 LGHNA, CDR2 YSLEER. The CDR3 runs to 15 residues. V lost 3 bases and J lost 9; bases outside the gene matches: 10. The CDR3 loop is CASSHTGTSSLEQFF. In nucleotides, the CDR3 is TGCGCCAGCAGCCATACCGGGACTAGTTCTCTTGAGCAGTTCTTC.

This clonotype was counted between two and nine times. This rearrangement joins TRBV9 to TRBJ2-7, with D perhaps TRBD2 (5 bases). Trimming stripped 3 bases from V and 7 bases from J, with 17 bases between. Germline CDR1 reads SGDLS; CDR2 reads YYNGEE. There are 14 residues in the CDR3. The CDR3 loop reads CASSAQGIGGEQYF. CDR3 nucleotides: TGTGCCAGCAGCGCCCAAGGGATAGGCGGGGAGCAGTACTTC.

Worth noting for this clonotype: Just one base apart from a much larger clone, this may be a read error. The chain uses TRBV20-1 and TRBJ2-7, with D perhaps matching TRBD1 or TRBD2 (5 bases each). V lost 5 bases, J lost 7 bases, and 21 bases lay in between. In germline, CDR1 is DFQATT, CDR2 SNEGSKA (reference sequence). The CDR3 is 14 residues long. The CDR3 loop reads CSAFGDGGLWEQYF. CDR3 DNA: TGCAGTGCTTTCGGGGACGGCGGCTTGTGGGAGCAGTACTTC.

In this sample, this clonotype turned up many times. The chain has TRBV4-3 and TRBJ1-2; a weak D match, TRBD1 (6 bases). The CDR3 spans 16 residues. V dropped 0 bases and J dropped 4 bases, with 15 bases sitting between them. The V gene's germline CDR1 is LGHNA and CDR2 YSLEER. CDR3 in amino acids: CASSQDHSGGSYGYTF. The CDR3, as DNA: TGCGCCAGCAGCCAAGACCATAGCGGGGGCTCCTATGGCTACACCTTC.

This clonotype has a count of ten or more. This chain connects TRBV19 to TRBJ1-5; maybe TRBD1 (5 bases). This CDR3 has 14 amino acids. Germline-derived CDR1 and CDR2 are LNHDA and SQIVND (reference sequence). Trimming cost V 5 bases and J 6 bases, with 14 bases left between them. This chain's CDR3 is CASSSVGVGQPQHF. The CDR3 DNA reads as TGTGCCAGTAGTTCGGTGGGGGTGGGTCAGCCCCAGCATTTT.

With regard to this clonotype: Mismatch with germline at one junction end may stem from a read error. This chain links TRBV14 with TRBJ2-2; D gene unclear. In germline, CDR1 is SGHDN, CDR2 FVKESK. CDR3 length: 13 residues. The CDR3 loop is CAGSPLGTGELFF. CDR3 in DNA: TGTGCCGGCAGCCCTCTAGGAACCGGGGAGCTGTTTTTT.

The sample holds many counts of this clonotype. J is TRBJ1-3 and V is TRBV28; D remains unclear. This CDR3 region has 15 residues. V lost 3 bases to trimming and J lost 1 base, with 10 bases between them. Germline-derived CDR1 and CDR2 are MDHEN and SYDVKM. The CDR3 sequence is CASSLTRESGNTIYF. Written as DNA, the CDR3 is TGTGCCAGCAGTTTGACTAGGGAGTCTGGAAACACCATATATTTT.

In this sample, this clonotype turned up many times. The chain combines TRBV11-2 with TRBJ2-1; 11 positions agree with TRBD2. J lost 7 bases, V lost 1 base, and 3 bases had no gene match. Germline V gene data show CDR1 as SGHAT and CDR2 as FQNNGV. CDR3 length: 15 residues. The CDR3 region has the DNA TGTGCCAGCAGCTTAGGACTAGCGGGACGGAATGAGCAGTTCTTC. Its translation: CASSLGLAGRNEQFF.

About this clonotype itself: This may arise from a read error, as a much more abundant clone is one base away. The chain couples TRBV6-5 to TRBJ2-1, with 14 nucleotides matching TRBD2. CDR3 size: 16 residues. CDR1 and CDR2 (germline): MNHEY, SVGAGI. The CDR3, as DNA: TGTGCCAGCCAGACTAGCGGGGGGGCCGCCTACAATGAGCAGCTCTTC. Amino acids: CASQTSGGAAYNEQLF.

A word on this clonotype: Being one base from a much bigger clone, this may be a read error. V usage is TRBV14 and J usage is TRBJ2-2; a possible D gene is TRBD2 (5 bases). With 0 bases removed from V and 0 bases from J, the gap between germline ends came to 8 bases. This CDR3 is 16 amino acids long. Germline V gene lookup returns CDR1 SGHDN and CDR2 FVKESK. The CDR3 loop reads CASSQDEGSNTGELFF. The DNA for the CDR3 is TGTGCCAGCAGCCAAGACGAGGGTTCGAACACCGGGGAGCTGTTTTTT.

In this sample, this clonotype turned up many times. The rearrangement joins TRBV4-1 to TRBJ2-7; tentative D call: TRBD1 (6 bases). V shed 3 bases and J shed 3 bases, with 15 bases lying between them. CDR1 is MGHRA, CDR2 YSYEKL, per germline. The CDR3 is made up of 15 amino acids. The CDR3: CASSHGPDSNYEQYF. In DNA, the CDR3 is TGCGCCAGCAGCCATGGCCCGGACAGCAACTACGAGCAGTACTTC.

This clonotype was picked up many times. This chain connects TRBV4-1 to TRBJ2-5; TRBD2 aligns across 11 bases. This CDR3 has 15 residues. Germline V gene data show CDR1 as MGHRA and CDR2 as YSYEKL. J was trimmed by 4 bases and V by 4 bases; bases with no gene match: 5. CDR3: CASSRGGLAGETQYF. The CDR3 bases are TGCGCCAGCAGCCGAGGTGGACTAGCGGGAGAGACCCAGTACTTC.

This clonotype was detected a few times. V and J are TRBV7-2 and TRBJ1-1; D perhaps matches TRBD1 (5 bases). The germline V gene encodes CDR1 SGHTA and CDR2 FQGNSA. This CDR3 is 13 amino acids long. V lost 1 base, J lost 10 bases, and 13 bases lay in between. CDR3 sequence: CASSLVTDSGAFF. The CDR3 DNA reads TGTGCCAGCAGCTTAGTGACAGATAGTGGAGCTTTCTTT.